The entry below describes one T cell receptor beta chain. Its antigen is still unknown. The data were obtained in a study of vaccination and CD4 T cells after COVID-19. On the study more broadly: Convalescent patients had positive nasal swab PCR results for SARS-CoV-2. Disease was mild in nine and severe in one.

Notes on the study in general: Convalescent patients displayed a median 86.3% of reactive clones emerging only post-vaccination.

The ends lost 2 bases at V and 6 bases at J; junction bases unmatched: 4. The CDR3 covers 16 residues. The germline V gene has CDR1 SNHLY and CDR2 FYNNEI. The assay that was used to sequence DNA from cultured CD4+ T cells was the Oncomine TCR Beta short-read assay. MiXCR was run by TCRdb on the PCR reads, yielding one entry per CDR3 protein. The sample contains under 4,500 distinct CDR3 sequences, less than 25% of which appear only once. Treatment described: roughly 10-day PBMC culture with coronavirus spike peptide pools or control peptides (ViraFEST assay). The clonotype comes from a human donor who had recovered from COVID-19. The source material was CD4+ T cells from blood, cultured in vitro. This sequence joins TRBV2 and TRBJ2-1, with 13 bases matching TRBD2. CDR3 amino acids: CASSETTSGGANEQFF. CDR3 bases: TGTGCCAGCAGTGAAACCACTAGCGGGGGGGCCAATGAGCAGTTCTTC.